This T cell receptor beta chain was obtained from a study of graft-versus-host responses after intestinal transplantation. Study in general: All recipients were given anti-thymocyte globulin induction, and tacrolimus and steroids were then administered for 2 to 3 years.

Libraries were prepared by immunoSEQ multiplex PCR; TCRdb keeps only in-frame clonotypes and omits some of them. The sample gives around 100,000 clones, roughly 90% of which show up once; more than 0.75% is in the top ten. CDR3 length equals 15 residues. Germline CDR1 reads SGHAT; CDR2 reads FQNNGV. Trimming cost V 2 bases and J 1 base, with 8 bases left between them. Concerning this clone: Its antigen remains unidentified.

V and J are TRBV11-2 and TRBJ2-2; D remains ambiguous. This clonotype was obtained from a human donor who was the organ donor for an intestinal transplant. Sequenced here: unstimulated CD4+ T cells sorted from spleen or lymph node cells, sampled before transplant. CDR3 nucleotide sequence: TGTGCCAGCAGCTTAAATCCAAGGAACACCGGGGAGCTGTTTTTT. Its protein is CASSLNPRNTGELFF.